The source of this T cell receptor (beta chain) is a study of T cell responses to AZD1222 COVID-19 vaccine. Study-wide results and caveats: Spike-specific TCR breadth and depth rose after two AZD1222 doses. Among the donors, most were white British and more were female, and clonal diversity was possibly underestimated. Every sample of the repertoires postdated the peak T cell response. A reported finding is that nearly half of spike-specific TCRs target unmutated variant regions.

The CDR3 is 15 amino acids. TCRdb's table, derived via immunoSEQ multiplex PCR, lists solely in-frame clones and lacks some. The profile covers about 94,000 clones, with roughly 85% appearing a single time and roughly 4.7% taken by the ten largest. As regards this clone: As yet, its antigen is unknown.

Sequenced material: peripheral blood, taken 28 days after the second AZD1222 dose. This sequence was found in an adult who received the AZD1222 COVID-19 vaccine. This chain joins TRBV21-1 and TRBJ2-2. TRBV21-1 is termed a pseudogene. The CDR3 DNA sequence: TGTGCCAGCAGCAAACGGCCTTGGGTCACCGGGGAGCTGTTTTTT. The encoded protein is CASSKRPWVTGELFF.